What follows are 26 T cell receptor beta chains derived from one specimen sequenced in a study of cytomegalovirus exposure and HLA in healthy donors. Amplification used 60 Vbeta primers and 13 Jbeta primers. The data were produced by immunoSEQ multiplex PCR, yet TCRdb's version contains in-frame clones alone and is incomplete. The table includes 100,000 to 150,000 clones, about 84% detected once. The specimen was PBMCs. The receptors were sampled from a young man in good health and CMV-seropositive.

This clone turned up a few times. V and J are TRBV19 and TRBJ2-2; TRBD1 is a possible D gene (6 bases). CDR1 and CDR2 (germline): LNHDA, SQIVND (reference sequence). The CDR3 sequence is 15 residues long. Trimming removed 10 bases at V and 4 bases at J, with 19 bases between. The CDR3 coding sequence is TGTGCCACCACCCTGTTGGGACACCTCACCGGGGAGCTGTTTTTT. Translation gives CATTLLGHLTGELFF.

V usage is TRBV7-9 and J usage is TRBJ2-1; a possible D gene is TRBD1 (6 bases). Trimming removed 8 bases at V and 8 bases at J, with 16 bases between. Germline V lookup: CDR1 SEHNR, CDR2 FQNEAQ (reference sequence). The CDR3 has 13 amino acids. The CDR3 loop reads CASARPGGDEQFF. CDR3 DNA: TGTGCCAGCGCCCGGCCTGGGGGCGATGAGCAGTTCTTC.

The V gene is TRBV27, the J gene TRBJ2-1, with D possibly being TRBD2 (6 bases). Germline CDR1 and CDR2: MNHEY and SMNVEV (reference sequence). Trimming cost V 5 bases and J 2 bases, with 13 bases left between them. CDR3 length: 15 residues. Here the CDR3 reads CASSAGRPAYNEQFF. In DNA, the CDR3 is TGTGCCAGCAGTGCGGGACGACCAGCCTACAATGAGCAGTTCTTC.

The chain couples TRBV10-3 to TRBJ1-1, with unresolved D. CDR1 and CDR2 (germline): ENHRY, SYGVKD. This CDR3 spans 13 amino acids. V gave up 7 bases and J gave up 1 base, with 10 bases separating them. Here the CDR3 reads CAITGGPNTEAFF. The CDR3 DNA sequence: TGTGCCATCACGGGTGGCCCGAACACTGAAGCTTTCTTT.

This clone was counted once. The rearrangement links TRBV4-3 to TRBJ1-4; tentative D call: TRBD1 (6 bases). The CDR3 extends over 16 amino acids. Deletions cut 1 base from V and 4 bases from J, with 13 bases between. Germline values: CDR1 LGHNA, CDR2 YSLEER. CDR3 DNA sequence: TGCGCCAGCAGCCAAGTATCAGGGGCGAATAATGAAAAACTGTTTTTT. Amino acid sequence: CASSQVSGANNEKLFF.

This clone showed up just a few times. The CDR3 DNA is TGCGCCAGCAGCCAAGATATGAGGGTTACTGAAGCTTTCTTT. It encodes CASSQDMRVTEAFF. The chain employs TRBV4-3 and TRBJ1-1; D is unresolved. The CDR3 loop spans 14 amino acids. CDR1 and CDR2 from the germline V gene are LGHNA and YSLEER. V shed 0 bases and J shed 5 bases, with 10 bases lying between them.

This chain connects TRBV5-4 to TRBJ1-2, with D unresolved. From germline, CDR1 is SGHNT and CDR2 YYREEE (reference sequence). V was trimmed by 1 base and J by 0 bases, leaving 10 bases between them. The CDR3 consists of 15 residues. The CDR3 sequence is CASSLSGEANYGYTF. CDR3 sequence (DNA): TGTGCCAGCAGCTTGTCTGGGGAGGCTAACTATGGCTACACCTTC.

This clone has only a few counts. The CDR3 here is CASSITGSNQPQHF. The CDR3 DNA sequence: TGTGCCAGTAGTATAACAGGTAGCAATCAGCCCCAGCATTTT. This sequence joins TRBV19 and TRBJ1-5; possible D gene TRBD1, 5 bases. Germline V gene lookup returns CDR1 LNHDA and CDR2 SQIVND (reference sequence). The length of the CDR3 is 14 residues. With 2 bases removed from V and 0 bases from J, the gap between germline ends came to 5 bases.

The chain carries TRBV7-6 and TRBJ2-7; TRBD2 might be the D (6 bases). The germline V and J ends were trimmed by 2 bases and 6 bases, with 17 bases remaining between them. The CDR3 is made up of 15 amino acids. From germline, CDR1 is SGHVS and CDR2 FNYEAQ. The CDR3 DNA sequence: TGTGCCAGCAGCTTAATGTTCGGGCCTAGCGCCGAGCAGTACTTC. Its protein is CASSLMFGPSAEQYF.

The chain carries TRBV15 and TRBJ2-1, with 8 bases lining up with TRBD2. The CDR3 loop spans 16 amino acids. After removal of 2 bases from V and 4 bases from J, the junction contained 7 bases not matched to a gene. CDR1 and CDR2 (germline): LNHNV, YYDKDF (reference sequence). The DNA of the CDR3 is TGTGCCACCAGCAGACCCACGGGAGGGATTTACAATGAGCAGTTCTTC. Protein product: CATSRPTGGIYNEQFF. Looking up the rest from reference TRBV15 and TRBJ2-1 gives the full variable domain: DAMVIQNPRYQVTQFGKPVTLSCSQTLNHNVMYWYQQKSSQAPKLLFHYYDKDFNNEADTPDNFQSRRPNTSFCFLDIRSPGLGDTAMYLCATSRPTGGIYNEQFFGPGTRLTVL.

The chain uses TRBV7-9 and TRBJ1-1, with D uncertain. The CDR3 totals 13 residues. Germline CDR1 reads SEHNR; CDR2 reads FQNEAQ (reference sequence). V shed 5 bases and J shed 1 base, with 8 bases lying between them. The CDR3 loop is CASSTPWNTEAFF. CDR3 nucleotide sequence: TGTGCCAGCAGCACACCATGGAACACTGAAGCTTTCTTT.

The genes are TRBV5-1 and TRBJ2-3; a weak D match, TRBD1 (6 bases). From germline, CDR1 is SGHRS and CDR2 YFSETQ. The CDR3 covers 14 residues. The ends were cut back, 0 bases at V and 2 bases at J, with 7 bases in the middle. Here the CDR3 reads CASSLEGDTDTQYF. The DNA for the CDR3 is TGCGCCAGCAGCTTGGAGGGGGACACAGATACGCAGTATTTT.

The rearrangement uses TRBV4-3 and TRBJ2-5; TRBD1 might be the D (6 bases). The CDR3 covers 17 residues. Trimming took 0 bases from V and 2 from J, leaving 16 bases between them. Germline loops: CDR1 LGHNA, CDR2 YSLEER. DNA for the CDR3: TGCGCCAGCAGCCAAGAATTTGGACAGAACGATCAAGAGACCCAGTACTTC. It is translated as CASSQEFGQNDQETQYF.

The V gene is TRBV11-2, the J gene TRBJ1-2; TRBD1 matches 8 bases. The germline CDR1 and CDR2 sequences are SGHAT and FQNNGV. Trimming took 4 bases from V and 2 from J; bases not matched to a gene: 6. The CDR3 totals 15 residues. CDR3 region: CASSSRTGLNYGYTF. In nucleotides, the CDR3 is TGTGCCAGCAGCTCTCGGACAGGGTTAAACTATGGCTACACCTTC.

The genes are TRBV2 and TRBJ2-3; 7 nucleotides align to TRBD2. CDR3 length: 13 amino acids. Germline loops: CDR1 SNHLY, CDR2 FYNNEI. Unmatched junction bases numbered 2, after V lost 8 bases and J lost 0 bases. CDR3: CASGGVSTDTQYF. As DNA, the CDR3 is TGTGCCAGCGGGGGGGTTAGCACAGATACGCAGTATTTT.

This clone was counted only a few times. The chain combines TRBV19 with TRBJ2-5; D might be TRBD2 (6 bases). Trimming left V 1 base short and J 2 bases short, with 14 bases between. The V gene's germline CDR1 is LNHDA and CDR2 SQIVND (reference sequence). The CDR3 loop spans 16 amino acids. As DNA, the CDR3 is TGTGCCAGTAGTATAGTGGGTAGCGGTTCTCAAGAGACCCAGTACTTC. Translating it yields CASSIVGSGSQETQYF.

The V call is TRBV7-2, the J call TRBJ2-3; perhaps TRBD2 as D (6 bases). Germline-derived CDR1 and CDR2 are SGHTA and FQGNSA. Trimming removed 4 bases from V and 7 bases from J, with 9 bases in between. This CDR3 comprises 12 residues. CDR3 loop: CASSYGGNTQYF. Here the CDR3 DNA reads TGTGCCAGCAGCTACGGGGGTAATACGCAGTATTTT.

The chain employs TRBV6-1 and TRBJ1-2, with D unclear. Germline assignment: CDR1 MNHNS and CDR2 SASEGT. Trimming shortened V by 3 bases and J by 8 bases, and 16 bases separated the two germline ends. This CDR3 has 14 amino acids. The chain's CDR3 is CASSDFPVSGGYTF. The CDR3 DNA reads TGTGCCAGCAGTGATTTTCCAGTATCCGGGGGCTACACCTTC.

This clone was seen just once. Here the CDR3 reads CASSLLRGTTYEQYF. The CDR3 nucleotides are TGTGCCAGCAGCCTCCTCAGGGGGACCACCTACGAGCAGTACTTC. The chain carries TRBV7-6 and TRBJ2-7, with 7 bases that match TRBD1. This CDR3 is 15 amino acids long. In germline, CDR1 is SGHVS, CDR2 FNYEAQ. With V trimmed by 5 bases and J by 2 bases, 9 bases remained unmatched.

The rearrangement links TRBV6-5 to TRBJ2-3, with D unclear. The V end was cut by 2 bases, the J end by 2 bases, with 8 bases between. Germline CDR1 is MNHEY and CDR2 is SVGAGI. This CDR3 spans 14 amino acids. The CDR3 region is CASSYGQITDTQYF. The CDR3 DNA reads TGTGCCAGCAGTTACGGCCAGATCACAGATACGCAGTATTTT.

The rearrangement joins TRBV5-1 to TRBJ2-1; a possible D gene is TRBD1 (6 bases). The V gene's germline CDR1 is SGHRS and CDR2 YFSETQ. Trimming left V 2 bases short and J 5 bases short, with 8 bases between. This CDR3 is built from 13 residues. The CDR3, as DNA: TGCGCCAGCAGCTTAGGACAGCACAATGAGCAGTTCTTC. Translating it yields CASSLGQHNEQFF.

This chain connects TRBV7-9 to TRBJ2-7; TRBD1 matches at 7 bases. V trimming: 5 bases; J trimming: 1 base; junction bases outside the gene matches: 5. The CDR3 sequence is 14 residues long. Germline loops: CDR1 SEHNR, CDR2 FQNEAQ (reference sequence). CDR3: CASSTATGSYEQYF. In DNA, the CDR3 is TGTGCCAGCAGCACCGCGACAGGGTCCTACGAGCAGTACTTC. Looking up the rest from reference TRBV7-9 and TRBJ2-7 gives the full variable domain: DTGVSQNPRHKITKRGQNVTFRCDPISEHNRLYWYRQTLGQGPEFLTYFQNEAQLEKSRLLSDRFSAERPKGSFSTLEIQRTEQGDSAMYLCASSTATGSYEQYFGPGTRLTVT.

The J gene is TRBJ1-1, the V gene TRBV2, with TRBD1 matching 8 bases. V shed 8 bases, J shed 4 bases, and the junction held 9 bases outside the gene matches. Germline-derived CDR1 and CDR2 are SNHLY and FYNNEI. This CDR3 is 14 amino acids long. CDR3 nucleotides: TGTGCCAGCCGTAGGACAGGGATAACCACTGAAGCTTTCTTT. The encoded protein is CASRRTGITTEAFF.

Concerning this clone: A junction end diverges from the germline sequence, so it may reflect a read error. The V gene is TRBV5-1, the J gene TRBJ2-1, with 7 bases identical to TRBD1. The CDR3 has 15 amino acids. The V gene's germline CDR1 is SGHRS and CDR2 YFSETQ. CDR3 loop: CASSLVGQSYNERFF. The CDR3 DNA is TGCGCCAGCAGCTTGGTGGGACAGTCCTACAATGAGCGGTTCTTC.

This clone has only one observation. The genes are TRBV27 and TRBJ1-2; 8 positions agree with TRBD1. The CDR3 covers 14 residues. The V gene's germline CDR1 is MNHEY and CDR2 SMNVEV (reference sequence). V was clipped by 0 bases and J by 6 bases; unmatched bases: 3. The CDR3 region is CASSLSRGRNGYTF. CDR3 nucleotide sequence: TGTGCCAGCAGTTTATCCAGGGGGCGGAATGGCTACACCTTC.

In nucleotides, the CDR3 is TGTGCTAGTGGTTTGGTGGTTAGCGGGAGGATCACAGATACGCAGTATTTT. As protein: CASGLVVSGRITDTQYF. The chain combines TRBV12-5 with TRBJ2-3; 10 bases map to TRBD2. Unmatched junction bases numbered 5, after V lost 0 bases and J lost 2 bases. The germline V gene has CDR1 LGHNT and CDR2 FRNRAP. This CDR3 has 17 residues.